This T cell receptor beta chain is from a study of tissue T cells after allogeneic stem cell transplantation. Method: immunoSEQ multiplex PCR; TCRdb's copy keeps in-frame clones and lacks some. This table has 10,000 or so clones, more than 30% appearing once. The CDR3 is 15 residues long. Germline CDR1 reads FNHDT; CDR2 reads SITEND (reference sequence). J lost 1 base, V lost 3 bases, and 6 bases had no gene match. Study conclusions and caveats: Anatomically similar tissues had similar TCR repertoires within each patient. Across patients, clones rarely overlapped, yet motif clusters were shared tissue-specifically.

Time point indicated: mouse harvest day 7 after allogeneic transplant. Mouse grafts combined 10^7 T-cell-depleted bone marrow cells with 10^6 splenic CD5+ T cells. B6 (H2b) cells into BALB/c (H2d) mice; tissues taken at day 7 or 14. This clone was picked up a small number of times. Its antigen is not identified. The genes and germline here are from mouse. The missing CDR3 end, 1 residue past where the read stops, is filled in from the germline J gene. This clonotype was obtained from a female BALB/c mouse given C57BL/6 T cells with graft-versus-host disease after an allogeneic hematopoietic cell transplant. Sequencing used skin. V usage is TRBV19 and J usage is TRBJ1-1; 7 bases match TRBD1. The sequenced part of the CDR3 DNA is TGTGCCAGCAGTACCCCGGGACAGAGAAACACAGAAGTCTTC. Translated, it gives CASSTPGQRNTEVF. Given in full, the CDR3 is CASSTPGQRNTEVFF.